A selection of T cell receptor beta chains follows, all from one sample in a study of cytomegalovirus exposure and HLA in healthy donors. The table came from immunoSEQ multiplex PCR; TCRdb's copy has only in-frame clones and leaves some out. The sample holds some 100,000 clones, about 70% seen once. Sequenced sample: PBMCs. These receptor sequences come from a woman aged 18-29 years in good health and CMV-seropositive. Both conserved end residues are trimmed from each CDR3.

length: 14
J: TRBJ2-5
V: TRBV7-7
CDR3: ASSRGLAGAQETQY

length: 11
J: TRBJ2-1
V: TRBV28
CDR3: ASSPGIPNEQF

length: 13
J: TRBJ2-2
V: TRBV7-9
CDR3: ASSPGGWNTGELF

length: 12
J: TRBJ2-5
V: TRBV29-1
CDR3: SVALGTPEETQY

length: 11
J: TRBJ2-7
V: TRBV28
CDR3: ASTKTPGYEQY

length: 11
J: TRBJ2-7
V: TRBV27
CDR3: ASSPQQGDEQY

length: 11
J: TRBJ2-7
V: TRBV25-1
CDR3: ASGGAGEEEQY

length: 13
J: TRBJ1-5
V: TRBV4-1
CDR3: ASSKEATGVQPQH

length: 18
J: TRBJ2-4
V: TRBV5-1
CDR3: ASSLRDSPHLLWTKNIQY

length: 16
J: TRBJ2-1
V: TRBV19
CDR3: ASSIVPGYRSGSNEQF

length: 12
J: TRBJ2-5
V: TRBV5-6
CDR3: ASSLAAGVETQY

length: 12
J: TRBJ2-7
V: TRBV9
CDR3: ASSVGWDTYEQY

length: 12
J: TRBJ1-5
V: TRBV16
CDR3: ASSLPDNNQPQH

length: 13
J: TRBJ2-1
V: TRBV10-3
CDR3: AISERQGNYNEQF

length: 12
J: TRBJ2-1
V: TRBV4-2
CDR3: ASRGTSGYNEQF

length: 12
J: TRBJ1-2
V: TRBV6-4
CDR3: ASSDSRGARGYT

length: 14
J: TRBJ2-2
V: TRBV5-6
CDR3: ASSLGAAGADGELF

length: 14
J: TRBJ2-7
V: TRBV5-1
CDR3: ASSLISTSSPYEQY

length: 14
J: TRBJ2-4
V: TRBV27
CDR3: ASTRTGAHARNIQY

length: 13
J: TRBJ2-1
V: TRBV5-1
CDR3: ASSLAGTGNNEQF

length: 10
J: TRBJ2-7
V: TRBV30
CDR3: AWSGNGEEQY

length: 11
J: TRBJ2-7
V: TRBV27
CDR3: ASSLGLDREQY

length: 13
J: TRBJ2-2
V: TRBV10-3
CDR3: AISGQGPNTGELF

length: 13
J: TRBJ1-5
V: TRBV6-1
CDR3: ASSLHRGSNQPQH

length: 14
J: TRBJ2-1
V: TRBV15
CDR3: ATSVLGTSGYNEQF